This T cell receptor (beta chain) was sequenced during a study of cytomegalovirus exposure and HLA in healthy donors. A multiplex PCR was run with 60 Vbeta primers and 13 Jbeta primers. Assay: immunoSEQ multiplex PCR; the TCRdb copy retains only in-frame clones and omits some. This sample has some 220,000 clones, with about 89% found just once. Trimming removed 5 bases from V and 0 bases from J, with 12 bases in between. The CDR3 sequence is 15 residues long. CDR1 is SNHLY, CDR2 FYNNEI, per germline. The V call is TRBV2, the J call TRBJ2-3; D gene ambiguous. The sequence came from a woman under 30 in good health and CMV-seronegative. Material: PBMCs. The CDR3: CASSRTVPSTDTQYF. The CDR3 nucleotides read TGTGCCAGCAGTCGAACAGTACCCAGCACAGATACGCAGTATTTT.